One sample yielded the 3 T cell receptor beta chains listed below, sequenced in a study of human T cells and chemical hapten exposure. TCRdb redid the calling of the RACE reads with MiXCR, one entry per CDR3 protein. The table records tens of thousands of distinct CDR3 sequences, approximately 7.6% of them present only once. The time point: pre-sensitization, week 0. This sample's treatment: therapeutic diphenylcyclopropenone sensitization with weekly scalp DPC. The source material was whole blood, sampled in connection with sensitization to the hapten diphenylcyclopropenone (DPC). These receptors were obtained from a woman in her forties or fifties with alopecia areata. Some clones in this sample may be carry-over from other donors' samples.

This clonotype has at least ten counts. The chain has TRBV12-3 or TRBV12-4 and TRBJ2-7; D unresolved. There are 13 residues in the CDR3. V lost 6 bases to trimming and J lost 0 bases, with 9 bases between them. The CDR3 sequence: CASSAGGSYEQYF. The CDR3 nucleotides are TGTGCCAGCAGCGCAGGCGGCTCCTACGAGCAGTACTTC.

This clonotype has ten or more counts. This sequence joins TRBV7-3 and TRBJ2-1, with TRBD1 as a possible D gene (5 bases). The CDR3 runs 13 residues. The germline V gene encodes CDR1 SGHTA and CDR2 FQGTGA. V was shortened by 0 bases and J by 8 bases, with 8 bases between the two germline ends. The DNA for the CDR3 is TGTGCCAGCAGCTTAACAGGGGCGGATGAGCAGTTCTTC. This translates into CASSLTGADEQFF.

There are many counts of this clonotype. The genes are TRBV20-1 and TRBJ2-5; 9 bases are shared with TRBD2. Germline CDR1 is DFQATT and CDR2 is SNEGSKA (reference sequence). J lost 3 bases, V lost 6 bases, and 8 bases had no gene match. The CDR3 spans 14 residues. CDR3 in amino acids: CSARLAAIEETQYF. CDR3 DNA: TGCAGTGCCCGACTAGCGGCAATTGAAGAGACCCAGTACTTC.